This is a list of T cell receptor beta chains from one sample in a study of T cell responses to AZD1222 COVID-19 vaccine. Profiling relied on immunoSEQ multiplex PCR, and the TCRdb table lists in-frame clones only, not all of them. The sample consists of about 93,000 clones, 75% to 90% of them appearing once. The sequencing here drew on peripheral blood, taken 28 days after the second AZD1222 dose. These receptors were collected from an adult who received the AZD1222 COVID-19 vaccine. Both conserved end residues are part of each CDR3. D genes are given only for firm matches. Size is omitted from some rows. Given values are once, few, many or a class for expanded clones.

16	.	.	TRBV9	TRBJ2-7	CASSAGVGRERDEQYF	TGTGCCAGCAGCGCCGGCGTCGGGCGGGAAAGGGACGAGCAGTACTTC
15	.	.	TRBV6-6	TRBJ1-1	CASSYTGQQNTEAFF	TGTGCCAGCAGTTACACAGGACAGCAGAACACTGAAGCTTTCTTT
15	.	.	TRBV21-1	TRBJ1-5	CASKTSGQVNQPQHF	TGTGCCAGCAAAACATCGGGGCAGGTCAATCAGCCCCAGCATTTT
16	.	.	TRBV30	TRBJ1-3	CAWSVWGGSSGNTIYF	TGTGCCTGGAGTGTTTGGGGTGGGTCCAGTGGAAACACCATATATTTT
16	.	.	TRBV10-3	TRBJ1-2	CAISESGLRGGYGYTF	TGTGCCATCAGTGAGTCGGGACTCCGAGGGGGCTATGGCTACACCTTC
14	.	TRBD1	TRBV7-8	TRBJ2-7	CASSLGTGRYEQYF	TGTGCCAGCAGCTTAGGGACAGGGCGATACGAGCAGTACTTC
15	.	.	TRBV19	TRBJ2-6	CASRSVSSGANVLTF	TGTGCCAGTAGAAGCGTCAGCTCTGGGGCCAACGTCCTGACTTTC
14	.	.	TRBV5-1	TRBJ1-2	CASSLLDRNYGYTF	TGCGCCAGCAGCCTCCTAGACAGGAACTATGGCTACACCTTC
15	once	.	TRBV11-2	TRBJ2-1	CASSLVVLASQEQFF	TGTGCCAGCAGCTTAGTGGTGCTAGCATCTCAAGAGCAGTTCTTC
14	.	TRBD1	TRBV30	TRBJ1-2	CAWSRDRGNYGYTF	TGTGCCTGGAGCCGGGACAGGGGTAACTATGGCTACACCTTC
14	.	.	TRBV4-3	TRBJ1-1	CASSPDQGQTEAFF	TGCGCCAGCAGCCCCGATCAGGGGCAAACTGAAGCTTTCTTT
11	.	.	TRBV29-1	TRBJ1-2	CSAIEGYGYTF	TGCAGCGCAATTGAGGGCTATGGCTACACCTTC
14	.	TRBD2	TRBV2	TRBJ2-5	CASRAGVAGETQYF	TGTGCCAGCAGGGCCGGGGTAGCGGGGGAGACCCAGTACTTC
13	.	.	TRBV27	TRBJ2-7	CASSQVGSYEQYF	TGTGCCAGCAGTCAAGTAGGCTCCTACGAGCAGTACTTC
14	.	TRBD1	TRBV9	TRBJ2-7	CASSVYVSGGEQYF	TGTGCCAGCAGCGTCTACGTATCAGGGGGCGAGCAGTACTTC
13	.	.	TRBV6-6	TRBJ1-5	CASSAQRNQPQHF	TGTGCCAGCAGTGCCCAGAGAAATCAGCCCCAGCATTTT
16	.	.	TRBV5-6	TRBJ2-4	CASSFFSGGSKNIQYF	TGTGCCAGCAGCTTTTTCTCAGGGGGGAGCAAAAACATTCAGTACTTC
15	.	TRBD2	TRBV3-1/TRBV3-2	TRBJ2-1	CASSQDHSGSNEQFF	TGTGCCAGCAGCCAAGATCACAGCGGGAGCAATGAGCAGTTCTTC
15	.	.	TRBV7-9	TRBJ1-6	CASSLYGGPNSPLHF	TGTGCCAGCAGCTTATACGGGGGCCCAAATTCACCCCTCCACTTT
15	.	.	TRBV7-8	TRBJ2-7	CASSLALQGSNEQYF	TGTGCCAGCAGCTTAGCCCTGCAGGGATCGAACGAGCAGTACTTC
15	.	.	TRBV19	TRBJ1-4	CASRGQHATNEKLFF	TGTGCCTCCAGAGGGCAGCACGCAACTAATGAAAAACTGTTTTTT
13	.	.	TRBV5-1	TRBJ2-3	CASSLADGDTQYF	TGCGCCAGCAGCTTGGCCGATGGAGATACGCAGTATTTT
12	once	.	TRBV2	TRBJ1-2	CASNGPKEGYTF	TGTGCCAGCAACGGACCTAAGGAGGGCTACACCTTC
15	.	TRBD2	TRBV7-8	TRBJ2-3	CASSRSGYSTDTQYF	TGTGCCAGCAGCCGTAGCGGGTATAGCACAGATACGCAGTATTTT